Listed here are 26 T cell receptor beta chains from one sample, sequenced in a study of blood T cell repertoires in COVID-19. Libraries were prepared by immunoSEQ multiplex PCR; TCRdb keeps only in-frame clonotypes and omits some of them. The sample contains fewer than 150,000 clones, around four fifths of which appear only once. The sequencing input was PBMCs or T cells enriched from blood (not recorded which). These receptors were obtained from a man under 40 who had recovered from COVID-19.

V gene TRBV19 combines with J gene TRBJ2-7, with TRBD2 matching over 11 bases. The CDR3 is 17 amino acids. CDR1 and CDR2 from the germline V gene are LNHDA and SQIVND (reference sequence). V shed 1 base and J 0 bases; nucleotides not matched to a gene: 5. The CDR3 nucleotides read TGTGCCAGTAGTATAGGGACTAGCGGGCGGAGCTCCTACGAGCAGTACTTC. As protein: CASSIGTSGRSSYEQYF.

The chain joins TRBV19 to TRBJ1-5; 7 nucleotides line up with TRBD1. CDR1 LNHDA and CDR2 SQIVND come from the germline V gene (reference sequence). With V trimmed by 4 bases and J by 3 bases, 3 bases remained unmatched. This CDR3 has 14 amino acids. The CDR3 DNA is TGTGCCAGTAGTAACACAGGGGCCAATCAGCCCCAGCATTTT. This sequence encodes CASSNTGANQPQHF.

V and J are TRBV5-1 and TRBJ1-2; no definite D call. This CDR3 region has 14 residues. Germline V gives CDR1 SGHRS, CDR2 YFSETQ. V lost 4 bases, J lost 3 bases, and 13 bases lay in between. Here the CDR3 reads CASSTLGGHYGYTF. In DNA, the CDR3 is TGCGCCAGCAGCACCCTTGGAGGGCACTATGGCTACACCTTC.

This rearrangement joins TRBV5-1 to TRBJ2-1, with 7 nucleotides matching TRBD1. V was pared by 4 bases and J by 5 bases, with 12 bases of the junction left unmatched. CDR1 is SGHRS, CDR2 YFSETQ, per germline. The CDR3 is 16 amino acids. This CDR3 reads CASSQDPGQYDNEQFF. In DNA, the CDR3 is TGCGCCAGCAGCCAAGACCCGGGACAGTATGACAATGAGCAGTTCTTC.

This clone was counted a few times. The chain recombines TRBV19 with TRBJ2-1; possibly TRBD2 for D (5 bases). V lost 4 bases and J lost 2, with 6 bases in between. The germline gives CDR1 LNHDA, CDR2 SQIVND (reference sequence). This CDR3 comprises 13 residues. The CDR3 nucleotides read TGTGCCAGTAGTACGGGGACCTACAATGAGCAGTTCTTC. Translating gives CASSTGTYNEQFF.

The chain has TRBV2 and TRBJ2-2; a weak D match, TRBD2 (6 bases). Germline V gene lookup returns CDR1 SNHLY and CDR2 FYNNEI. The V end was cut by 8 bases, the J end by 0 bases, with 19 bases between. This CDR3 has 17 residues. CDR3 loop: CASGPWLAEPNTGELFF. CDR3 DNA sequence: TGTGCCAGCGGTCCCTGGTTAGCGGAGCCGAACACCGGGGAGCTGTTTTTT.

The chain is built from TRBV3-1 (or the pseudogene TRBV3-2) and TRBJ1-4; a possible D gene is TRBD1 (6 bases). Germline CDR1 reads LGHDT; CDR2 reads YNNKEL (reference sequence). Trimming left V 8 bases short and J 5 bases short, with 15 bases between. The length of the CDR3 is 14 residues. CDR3 residues: CASGLRGGNEKLFF. The CDR3 DNA reads as TGTGCCAGCGGCCTCAGGGGTGGGAATGAAAAACTGTTTTTT.

V is TRBV11-3 and J is TRBJ2-3, with D maybe TRBD2 (5 bases). Germline CDR1 reads SGHNT; CDR2 reads YENEEA. The CDR3 sequence is 13 residues long. Between the trimmed V and J ends, which lost 5 bases and 3 bases, there was a span of 9 bases. Written as DNA, the CDR3 is TGTGCCAGCAGCCGGAGGCTTACAGATACGCAGTATTTT. It yields the protein CASSRRLTDTQYF. The full variable domain, its missing parts supplied by reference TRBV11-3 and TRBJ2-3, is EAGVVQSPRYKIIEKKQPVAFWCNPISGHNTLYWYLQNLGQGPELLIRYENEEAVDDSQLPKDRFSAERLKGVDSTLKIQPAELGDSAVYLCASSRRLTDTQYFGPGTRLTVL.

V usage is TRBV30 and J usage is TRBJ1-6, with D hard to call. This CDR3 comprises 14 residues. In germline, CDR1 is GTSNPN, CDR2 SVGIG (reference sequence). V lost 1 base, J lost 8 bases, and 12 bases lay in between. CDR3 nucleotide sequence: TGTGCCTGGAGTGCAGCCCTCGGGGATTCACCCCTCCACTTT. Translating it yields CAWSAALGDSPLHF. The whole variable domain, filled in from reference TRBV30 and TRBJ1-6, reads SQTIHQWPATLVQPVGSPLSLECTVEGTSNPNLYWYRQAAGRGLQLLFYSVGIGQISSEVPQNLSASRPQDRQFILSSKKLLLSDSGFYLCAWSAALGDSPLHFGNGTRLTVT.

The V gene is TRBV6-4, the J gene TRBJ2-1; the D gene is possibly TRBD2 (5 bases). The germline V gene encodes CDR1 MRHNA and CDR2 SNTAGT. Trimming removed 6 bases at V and 12 bases at J, with 30 bases between. This CDR3 has 17 residues. The CDR3 bases are TGTGCCAGCAGGCACGTGGCAGGCTTGGACTTCCGGTTTGGGCAGTTCTTC. Translated: CASRHVAGLDFRFGQFF.

The CDR3 spells CASSQWQGSYNEQFF. CDR3 in DNA: TGTGCCAGCAGCCAGTGGCAGGGCTCCTACAATGAGCAGTTCTTC. The chain employs TRBV14 and TRBJ2-1; D may be TRBD1 (5 bases). Germline loops: CDR1 SGHDN, CDR2 FVKESK. This CDR3 region has 15 residues. V lost 3 bases to trimming and J lost 0 bases, with 9 bases between them.

A single count supports this clone. The genes are TRBV15 and TRBJ2-6; 9 nucleotides agree with TRBD1. CDR1 and CDR2 from the germline V gene are LNHNV and YYDKDF (reference sequence). J lost 0 bases, V lost 0 bases, and 6 bases had no gene match. The CDR3 runs to 19 residues. CDR3 nucleotides: TGTGCCACCAGCAGAGAGGGGACAGGGACCATCTCTGGGGCCAACGTCCTGACTTTC. It is translated as CATSREGTGTISGANVLTF.

This chain links TRBV12-3 or TRBV12-4 with TRBJ1-1; D ambiguous. This CDR3 has 13 amino acids. Trimming pared 3 bases from V and 1 base from J, leaving 6 bases between. The DNA for the CDR3 is TGTGCCAGCAGTTTTCAGGAGAACACTGAAGCTTTCTTT. This codes for CASSFQENTEAFF.

V and J are TRBV2 and TRBJ2-1, with a tentative D call TRBD2 (6 bases). Trimming cost V 7 bases and J 4 bases, with 11 bases left between them. The CDR3 contains 13 residues. Germline CDR1 SNHLY, CDR2 FYNNEI. The CDR3 protein is CASTLATYNEQFF. In DNA, the CDR3 is TGTGCCAGCACGCTAGCGACTTACAATGAGCAGTTCTTC.

This chain links TRBV5-1 with TRBJ2-5; 14 bases match TRBD2. The CDR3 loop spans 16 amino acids. The junction had 6 bases not matched to a gene; V was cut back by 3 bases and J by 5 bases. CDR1 and CDR2 from the germline V gene are SGHRS and YFSETQ. The CDR3 is CASSSGLAGGVETQYF. The CDR3 bases are TGCGCCAGCAGCTCCGGACTAGCGGGGGGTGTGGAGACCCAGTACTTC.

This clone was picked up a small number of times. The J gene is TRBJ1-2, the V gene TRBV2, with 7 bases identical to TRBD1. The CDR3 extends over 14 amino acids. V lost 5 bases to trimming and J lost 4 bases; unmatched junction nucleotides: 7. Germline CDR1 and CDR2: SNHLY and FYNNEI. CDR3 amino acids: CASSTTGLGYGYTF. In DNA form, the CDR3 reads TGTGCCAGCAGTACGACAGGGCTGGGCTATGGCTACACCTTC. The whole variable domain, filled in from reference TRBV2 and TRBJ1-2, reads EPEVTQTPSHQVTQMGQEVILRCVPISNHLYFYWYRQILGQKVEFLVSFYNNEISEKSEIFDDQFSVERPDGSNFTLKIRSTKLEDSAMYFCASSTTGLGYGYTFGSGTRLTVV.

This rearrangement joins TRBV6-5 to TRBJ1-1, with a possible D match to TRBD1 (6 bases). CDR3 length: 13 residues. Germline CDR1 is MNHEY and CDR2 is SVGAGI. V lost 7 bases and J 0 bases, leaving 9 bases between the germline ends. In DNA form, the CDR3 reads TGTGCCAGCACCCGACAGGTGAACACTGAAGCTTTCTTT. This translates into CASTRQVNTEAFF.

The CDR3 here is CASSYSATLTYEQYV. The DNA for the CDR3 is TGTGCCAGCAGTTACTCCGCGACACTTACCTACGAGCAGTACGTC. The chain joins TRBV6-5 to TRBJ2-7; no clear D gene. The V end lost 0 bases, the J end lost 2 bases, and 11 bases lay between the germline ends. Germline CDR1 and CDR2: MNHEY and SVGAGI. The CDR3 loop spans 15 amino acids.

The DNA of the CDR3 is TGTGCCAGTAGTGACAGGTCTTCCACAGATACGCAGTATTTT. This translates into CASSDRSSTDTQYF. The rearrangement joins TRBV19 to TRBJ2-3; TRBD1 might be the D (6 bases). The CDR3 consists of 14 residues. CDR1 is LNHDA, CDR2 SQIVND, per germline (reference sequence). V gave up 5 bases and J gave up 2 bases, with 11 bases separating them. The full variable domain, in which reference TRBV19 and TRBJ2-3 provide the parts outside the CDR3, is DGGITQSPKYLFRKEGQNVTLSCEQNLNHDAMYWYRQDPGQGLRLIYYSQIVNDFQKGDIAEGYSVSREKKESFPLTVTSAQKNPTAFYLCASSDRSSTDTQYFGPGTRLTVL.

The chain recombines TRBV6-2 or TRBV6-3 with TRBJ1-6; no definite D call. Deletions cut 2 bases from V and 3 bases from J, with 8 bases between. This CDR3 region has 15 residues. Germline CDR1 is MNHEY and CDR2 is SVGEGT. CDR3 protein: CASSYGQRYNSPLHF. The DNA of the CDR3 is TGTGCCAGCAGTTACGGTCAGCGCTATAATTCACCCCTCCACTTT.

This rearrangement joins TRBV3-1 (or the pseudogene TRBV3-2) to TRBJ2-2, with TRBD2 identical over 9 bases. CDR1 and CDR2 from the germline V gene are LGHDT and YNNKEL (reference sequence). Trimming took 2 bases from V and 6 from J; bases not matched to a gene: 7. This CDR3 has 16 amino acids. CDR3 in amino acids: CASSQRPGLASGELFF. DNA for the CDR3: TGTGCCAGCAGCCAACGTCCGGGACTAGCTTCCGGGGAGCTGTTTTTT.

This chain uses TRBV9 with TRBJ2-1, with 8 nucleotides matching TRBD2. The junction had 14 bases not matched to a gene; V was cut back by 3 bases and J by 0 bases. CDR1 and CDR2 (germline): SGDLS, YYNGEE. This CDR3 contains 19 residues. The CDR3 spells CASSAGSGIALSSYNEQFF. In DNA form, the CDR3 reads TGTGCCAGCAGCGCTGGTAGCGGGATCGCTCTCAGCTCCTACAATGAGCAGTTCTTC.

The CDR3 DNA follows: TGTGCCAGCAGCCCTTTCCCCCAAGAGACCCAGTACTTC. Translated, it gives CASSPFPQETQYF. This chain connects TRBV11-2 to TRBJ2-5, with unresolved D. The germline V gene has CDR1 SGHAT and CDR2 FQNNGV. The CDR3 has 13 amino acids. The V and J ends lost 5 bases and 1 base respectively, with 8 bases between them.

In its sample, this clone was seen a few times. The chain combines TRBV5-1 with TRBJ2-7, with 8 bases lining up with TRBD1. Trimming at V came to 0 bases and at J to 3 bases, leaving 2 bases not matched to a gene. The CDR3 consists of 14 residues. CDR1 and CDR2 from the germline V gene are SGHRS and YFSETQ. For the CDR3, the DNA is TGCGCCAGCAGCTTGGCCGACAGGGGCTACGAGCAGTACTTC. This encodes CASSLADRGYEQYF.

The chain employs TRBV4-2 and TRBJ2-5; possibly TRBD1 for D (6 bases). From germline, CDR1 is LGHNA and CDR2 YNFKEQ. The CDR3 is 14 amino acids. Trimming removed 4 bases from V and 4 bases from J, with 13 bases in between. CDR3 protein: CASSPRRGGETQYF. The CDR3 region has the DNA TGTGCCAGCAGCCCACGACGAGGGGGAGAGACCCAGTACTTC.

The chain joins TRBV5-1 to TRBJ2-1; D perhaps matches TRBD1 (6 bases). V lost 2 bases to trimming and J lost 2 bases, with 11 bases between them. Germline loops: CDR1 SGHRS, CDR2 YFSETQ. The CDR3 is 15 residues long. CDR3 nucleotides: TGCGCCAGCAGCTTTGAGTCAGGGGCCTACAATGAGCAGTTCTTC. It translates to CASSFESGAYNEQFF.